The T cell receptor (beta chain) described here comes from a study of response to subunit inactivated influenza vaccine. Study-wide points: Authors suggested each seasonal influenza vaccination recruits few new T cells.

One entry per CDR3 protein results from TCRdb running MiXCR on the RT-PCR reads. The sample includes 590,000 or so distinct CDR3 sequences, less than 15% of them seen just once. This clonotype was detected a few times. What it binds is unknown. CDR1 and CDR2 (germline): MDHEN, SYDVKM. Trimming cost V 5 bases and J 7 bases; bases outside gene matches: 13. This CDR3 contains 15 residues. The sequencing used PBMCs from blood, collected 14 to 15 days before vaccination. This receptor was taken from a man aged 45-65 years who received an inactivated influenza vaccine. The chain recombines TRBV28 with TRBJ1-2, with TRBD1 matching over 7 bases. CDR3 in amino acids: CASSTNWDYRGGYTF. In nucleotides, the CDR3 is TGTGCCAGCAGTACGAATTGGGATTACAGGGGTGGCTACACCTTC.